The 9 T cell receptor beta chains given below trace back to one sample, sequenced in a study of blood T cell repertoires in COVID-19. Profiling relied on immunoSEQ multiplex PCR, and the TCRdb table lists in-frame clones only, not all of them. Of approximately 210,000 clones in the sample, more than 75% were seen once. Input material: PBMCs or T cells enriched from blood (not recorded which). All receptors come from a woman aged 45 to 65 with acute COVID-19.

V usage is TRBV7-8 and J usage is TRBJ1-5; 7 nucleotides match TRBD1. J gave up 4 bases and V 1 base, and 7 bases lay outside the gene matches. The CDR3 length is 16 residues. Germline V lookup: CDR1 SGHVS, CDR2 FQNEAQ. The DNA of the CDR3 is TGTGCCAGCAGCTTAGGGGGACAGAATCCTAATCAGCCCCAGCATTTT. This sequence encodes CASSLGGQNPNQPQHF.

A few counts support this clone. Other DNA sequences in the same sample also yield this CDR3. This chain links TRBV18 with TRBJ1-6, with 10 positions matching TRBD1. The CDR3 covers 14 residues. Germline CDR1 and CDR2: KGHSH and LQKENI. Losses at the gene ends were 6 bases for V and 7 bases for J; bases not matched to a gene: 3. The CDR3 protein is CASSRDRGNSPLHF. The CDR3 DNA reads TGTGCCAGCTCGCGGGACAGGGGCAATTCACCCCTCCACTTT. The entire variable domain, with the rest obtained from reference TRBV18 and TRBJ1-6, is as follows: NAGVMQNPRHLVRRRGQEARLRCSPMKGHSHVYWYRQLPEEGLKFMVYLQKENIIDESGMPKERFSAEFPKEGPSILRIQQVVRGDSAAYFCASSRDRGNSPLHFGNGTRLTVT.

The J gene is TRBJ2-2, the V gene TRBV9, with a tentative D call TRBD2 (5 bases). Germline CDR1 is SGDLS and CDR2 is YYNGEE. CDR3 size: 15 residues. V lost 2 bases, J lost 2 bases, and 10 bases lay in between. The CDR3 here is CASSVQADNTGELFF. In nucleotides, the CDR3 is TGTGCCAGCAGCGTCCAAGCGGATAACACCGGGGAGCTGTTTTTT.

Only one count was recorded for this clone. The CDR3 DNA is TGTGCCAGCAGTCGTTCAACAGGTCCCTCTGGAAACACCATATATTTT. Translated: CASSRSTGPSGNTIYF. The chain couples TRBV28 to TRBJ1-3; tentative D call: TRBD1 (5 bases). The V end was cut by 5 bases, the J end by 0 bases, with 14 bases between. CDR3 length: 16 residues. Per germline, CDR1 MDHEN and CDR2 SYDVKM.

The J gene is TRBJ1-1, the V gene TRBV7-3; TRBD1 agrees at 7 bases. Trimming cost V 5 bases and J 6 bases; bases outside gene matches: 15. CDR1 SGHTA and CDR2 FQGTGA come from the germline V gene. The CDR3 runs 16 residues. CDR3 DNA: TGTGCCAGCAGCCCAGACTCTGACAGGGTAGGGTCTGAAGCTTTCTTT. Its protein product is CASSPDSDRVGSEAFF.

This rearrangement joins TRBV2 to TRBJ2-5; maybe TRBD2 (5 bases). Germline CDR1 SNHLY, CDR2 FYNNEI. The CDR3 is 14 amino acids. The V gene lost 2 bases and the J gene lost 5 bases, with 12 bases spanning the gap. CDR3 in DNA: TGTGCCAGCAGTGAACGAAGTGAGGGCGAGACCCAGTACTTC. Its protein is CASSERSEGETQYF.

The sample holds one count of this clone. The chain employs TRBV7-3 and TRBJ2-2; TRBD2 might be the D (5 bases). In germline, CDR1 is SGHTA, CDR2 FQGTGA. The CDR3 is 15 amino acids. V was trimmed by 5 bases and J by 7 bases, leaving 17 bases between them. CDR3 nucleotide sequence: TGTGCCAGCAGCCTCGGGGTTCAAACAAGCGGGGAGCTGTTTTTT. Translating gives CASSLGVQTSGELFF.

The chain couples TRBV2 to TRBJ2-4; possible D gene TRBD1, 5 bases. The V and J ends lost 5 bases and 3 bases respectively, with 17 bases between them. Germline V CDR1 and CDR2: SNHLY, FYNNEI. The CDR3 sequence is 16 residues long. This CDR3 reads CASSITGFFGKNIQYF. As DNA, the CDR3 is TGTGCCAGCAGTATTACAGGTTTTTTCGGCAAAAACATTCAGTACTTC.

This rearrangement joins TRBV7-9 to TRBJ1-1, with TRBD1 as a possible D gene (5 bases). The CDR3 has 13 residues. CDR1 is SEHNR, CDR2 FQNEAQ, per germline (reference sequence). V lost 1 base to trimming and J lost 5 bases, with 8 bases between them. The CDR3 here is CASSLDRQTEAFF. The CDR3 nucleotides are TGTGCCAGCAGCTTAGACAGGCAAACTGAAGCTTTCTTT.